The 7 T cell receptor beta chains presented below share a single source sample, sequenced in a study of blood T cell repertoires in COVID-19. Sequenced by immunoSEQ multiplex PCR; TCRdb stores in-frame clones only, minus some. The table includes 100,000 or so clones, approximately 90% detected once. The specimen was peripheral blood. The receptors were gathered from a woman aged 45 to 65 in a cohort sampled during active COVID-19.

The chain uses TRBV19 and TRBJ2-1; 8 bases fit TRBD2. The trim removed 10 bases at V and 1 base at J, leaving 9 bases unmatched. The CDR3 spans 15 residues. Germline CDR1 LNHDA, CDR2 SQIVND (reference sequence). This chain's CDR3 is CATKPLAGSYNEQFF. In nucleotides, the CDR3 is TGTGCCACCAAACCCCTAGCGGGTTCCTACAATGAGCAGTTCTTC.

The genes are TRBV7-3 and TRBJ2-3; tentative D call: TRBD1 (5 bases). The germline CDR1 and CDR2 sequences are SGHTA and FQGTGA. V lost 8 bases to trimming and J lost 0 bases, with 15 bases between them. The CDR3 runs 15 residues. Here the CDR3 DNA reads TGTGCCAGCCGCCAGGCAGGGATTAGCACAGATACGCAGTATTTT. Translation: CASRQAGISTDTQYF. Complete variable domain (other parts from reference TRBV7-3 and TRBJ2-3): GAGVSQTPSNKVTEKGKYVELRCDPISGHTALYWYRQSLGQGPEFLIYFQGTGAADDSGLPNDRFFAVRPEGSVSTLKIQRTERGDSAVYLCASRQAGISTDTQYFGPGTRLTVL.

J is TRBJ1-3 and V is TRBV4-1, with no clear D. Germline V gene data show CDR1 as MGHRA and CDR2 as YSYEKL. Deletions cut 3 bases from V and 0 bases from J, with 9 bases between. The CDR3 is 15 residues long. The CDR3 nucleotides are TGCGCCAGCAGCCAGCCCGGTGACTCTGGAAACACCATATATTTT. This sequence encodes CASSQPGDSGNTIYF.

CDR3 in amino acids: CASRWARSYEQYF. The CDR3 DNA reads as TGTGCCAGCAGGTGGGCCAGAAGCTACGAGCAGTACTTC. The chain is built from TRBV6-5 and TRBJ2-7; D remains ambiguous. CDR3 length equals 13 residues. Germline values: CDR1 MNHEY, CDR2 SVGAGI. V lost 6 bases, J lost 3 bases, and 12 bases lay in between.

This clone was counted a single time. DNA for the CDR3: TGTGCCAGCCTCCGGAGGGGAGGGTGGTGGACTGAAGCTTTCTTT. Its translation is CASLRRGGWWTEAFF. V usage is TRBV6-5 and J usage is TRBJ1-1, with D possibly TRBD1 on 5 matching bases. Per germline, CDR1 MNHEY and CDR2 SVGAGI. The CDR3 loop spans 15 amino acids. V shed 8 bases and J shed 5 bases, with 21 bases lying between them.

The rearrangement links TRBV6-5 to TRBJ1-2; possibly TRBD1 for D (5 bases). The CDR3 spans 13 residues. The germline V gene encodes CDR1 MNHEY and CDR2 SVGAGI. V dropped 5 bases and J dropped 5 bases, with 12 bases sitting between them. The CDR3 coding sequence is TGTGCCAGCAGTCAGACAGTGAAGTATGGCTACACCTTC. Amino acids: CASSQTVKYGYTF.

CDR3 sequence: CASSPSSGTGLRGNTEAFF. The CDR3, as DNA: TGTGCCAGCTCACCATCATCCGGGACAGGGTTAAGAGGGAACACTGAAGCTTTCTTT. V usage is TRBV18 and J usage is TRBJ1-1; TRBD1 agrees at 9 bases. The CDR3 runs to 19 residues. V shed 2 bases and J 1 base; nucleotides not matched to a gene: 14. Germline loops: CDR1 KGHSH, CDR2 LQKENI.